The TCR beta chain described here comes from a study of T cell responses to AZD1222 COVID-19 vaccine. Study conclusions and caveats: Mostly white British, mostly female donors; authors suggested clonal diversity may be underestimated.

Timing groups of about 4 and about 12 weeks for second doses were pooled. Turning to this clone: Its antigen is currently unknown.

V was shortened by 0 bases and J by 0 bases, with 11 bases between the two germline ends. CDR3 length: 16 residues. Germline loops: CDR1 MGHRA, CDR2 YSYEKL. This table comes from immunoSEQ multiplex PCR, and its TCRdb copy is limited to in-frame clones, with some not included. The table records 90,000 to 120,000 clones, around 92% of them present only once. This sequence originates from an adult who received the AZD1222 COVID-19 vaccine. Sequenced here: peripheral blood, sampled 28 days after the second AZD1222 dose. This sequence joins TRBV4-1 and TRBJ1-1, with D unresolved. The DNA of the CDR3 is TGCGCCAGCAGCCAAGAAGCCCCGCCGATGAACACTGAAGCTTTCTTT. Its protein product is CASSQEAPPMNTEAFF.